Listed below are T cell receptor beta chains from one sample, sequenced in a study of blood T cell repertoires in COVID-19. Libraries were prepared by immunoSEQ multiplex PCR; TCRdb keeps only in-frame clonotypes and omits some of them. The repertoire holds about 220,000 clones, with 82% as singletons. The sequencing sample was made of peripheral blood. These receptors all come from a woman between 65 and 79 years old with COVID-19, enrolled during active disease. The CDR3 runs from the conserved cysteine through the conserved F or W. The D gene is left open where the match is weak. Some rows mark clone size as missing; the rest say once, few, many or name a class of expanded clone.

TRBJ1-1	TRBV29-1	11	.	.	CSVARVAEAFF	TGCAGCGTTGCCAGGGTAGCTGAAGCTTTCTTT
TRBJ2-7	TRBV2	18	TRBD2	.	CASRRASGRPRSSYEQYF	TGTGCCAGCAGGAGGGCTAGCGGGAGGCCTAGGAGCTCCTACGAGCAGTACTTC
TRBJ1-1	TRBV20-1	12	.	once	CSVSRGLAEAFF	TGCAGTGTTAGTCGGGGGTTAGCTGAAGCTTTCTTT
TRBJ2-7	TRBV7-6	16	.	.	CASSQESSGRRSEQYF	TGTGCCAGCAGCCAGGAGTCGAGCGGTCGCCGGTCGGAGCAGTACTTC
TRBJ2-7	TRBV28	15	TRBD1	.	CASSLTGGTTYEQYF	TGTGCCAGCAGTTTGACAGGGGGGACGACCTACGAGCAGTACTTC
TRBJ1-1	TRBV27	14	TRBD1	.	CASNARGQDPEAFF	TGTGCCAGCAATGCGAGGGGGCAGGACCCTGAAGCTTTCTTT
TRBJ1-1	TRBV5-1	14	TRBD1	.	CASSMDRQNTEAFF	TGCGCCAGCAGCATGGACAGGCAGAACACTGAAGCTTTCTTT
TRBJ1-1	TRBV3-1/TRBV3-2	13	.	.	CASSQEPQIEAFF	TGTGCCAGCAGCCAAGAACCACAGATTGAAGCTTTCTTT
TRBJ2-7	TRBV30	14	.	.	CAWSAGSHSYEQYF	TGTGCCTGGAGTGCCGGGTCCCACTCCTACGAGCAGTACTTC
TRBJ2-2	TRBV19	15	TRBD2	.	CASSIGGRAAGELFF	TGTGCCAGTAGTATAGGGGGGAGGGCCGCCGGGGAGCTGTTTTTT
TRBJ2-1	TRBV28	15	TRBD2	.	CAAISAASGNNEQFF	TGTGCCGCCATCTCGGCCGCTAGCGGAAACAATGAGCAGTTCTTC
TRBJ2-1	TRBV7-2	16	TRBD2	few	CASSSGTSGTNNEQFF	TGTGCCAGCAGCTCAGGGACTAGCGGGACTAACAATGAGCAGTTCTTC
TRBJ1-5	TRBV19	15	TRBD1	.	CASSVDRGPNQPQHF	TGTGCCAGTAGTGTTGACAGGGGCCCTAATCAGCCCCAGCATTTT
TRBJ2-2	TRBV13	13	.	.	CASSQAWLTRLFF	TGTGCCAGCAGCCAGGCATGGCTTACCCGGCTGTTTTTT
TRBJ2-2	TRBV2	15	TRBD2	.	CATKGAGGYTGELFF	TGTGCCACCAAGGGAGCGGGAGGATACACCGGGGAGCTGTTTTTT
TRBJ1-2	TRBV12-3/TRBV12-4	12	.	.	CASSGGTFGYTF	TGTGCCAGCAGCGGGGGGACATTTGGCTACACCTTC
TRBJ2-3	TRBV28	20	TRBD2	.	CATTLRTRSGSMWGTDTQYF	TGTGCCACGACGCTAAGGACTAGGAGCGGGAGTATGTGGGGAACAGATACGCAGTATTTT
TRBJ2-1	TRBV5-6	18	TRBD2	.	CASSSSGTAFLGNNEQFF	TGTGCCAGCAGTTCTAGCGGGACCGCTTTTTTAGGGAACAATGAGCAGTTCTTC
TRBJ2-3	TRBV7-2	19	TRBD2	.	CASSLGRVGSGRVSDTQYF	TGTGCCAGCAGCTTAGGTCGAGTAGGTAGCGGGAGGGTCTCAGATACGCAGTATTTT
TRBJ1-1	TRBV27	17	TRBD1	.	CASSFLSPTGKNTEAFF	TGTGCCAGCAGTTTCCTCTCTCCGACAGGGAAGAACACTGAAGCTTTCTTT
TRBJ1-6	TRBV5-6	14	TRBD1	.	CASSSDRRGSPLHF	TGTGCCAGCAGCTCGGACAGGAGGGGTTCACCCCTCCACTTT
TRBJ1-3	TRBV7-2	14	TRBD1	.	CASSFRGPSNTIYF	TGTGCCAGCAGCTTCAGGGGGCCCAGCAACACCATATATTTT
TRBJ2-1	TRBV11-2	13	.	once	CASSLGRHNEQFF	TGTGCCAGCAGCTTAGGGAGGCACAATGAGCAGTTCTTC
TRBJ2-7	TRBV7-2	16	.	.	CASSRLRSGSSYEQYF	TGTGCCAGCAGCCGCTTACGTAGCGGAAGCTCCTACGAGCAGTACTTC
TRBJ2-1	TRBV5-1	16	.	.	CASSSPPKASYNEQFF	TGCGCCAGCAGCTCACCACCCAAAGCCTCCTACAATGAGCAGTTCTTC
TRBJ1-6	TRBV4-3	13	.	few	CASSQEGGTPLHF	TGCGCCAGCAGCCAAGAAGGAGGAACACCCCTCCACTTT
TRBJ2-5	TRBV12-3/TRBV12-4	12	TRBD1	.	CASSLGQGAQYF	TGTGCCAGCAGTTTGGGGCAGGGGGCCCAGTACTTC
TRBJ2-3	TRBV5-6	15	TRBD2	.	CASSSQAGYTDTQYF	TGTGCCAGCAGCTCCCAAGCGGGATACACAGATACGCAGTATTTT
TRBJ2-1	TRBV7-2	15	TRBD2	.	CASSLQTSGINEQFF	TGTGCCAGCAGCTTACAGACTAGCGGGATCAATGAGCAGTTCTTC
TRBJ2-4	TRBV9	16	TRBD1	.	CASSSRGQGGKNIQYF	TGTGCCAGCAGCTCGAGGGGACAGGGGGGCAAAAACATTCAGTACTTC
TRBJ1-4	TRBV20-1	16	TRBD1	few	CSASSGAGGLNEKLFF	TGCAGTGCTAGTAGTGGGGCAGGGGGTCTTAATGAAAAACTGTTTTTT
TRBJ1-5	TRBV7-9	17	.	.	CASSLAAPGSVRQPQHF	TGTGCCAGCAGCTTAGCGGCCCCAGGGTCGGTAAGGCAGCCCCAGCATTTT
TRBJ2-2	TRBV24-1	15	.	few	CATSDLGPPTGELFF	TGTGCCACCAGTGATTTGGGGCCCCCCACCGGGGAGCTGTTTTTT
TRBJ1-3	TRBV9	14	.	.	CASSGQEPGPNIYF	TGTGCCAGCAGCGGACAGGAACCTGGTCCCAACATATATTTT
TRBJ2-5	TRBV30	15	TRBD2	.	CAWRRTSGWWETQYF	TGTGCCTGGAGACGGACTAGCGGGTGGTGGGAGACCCAGTACTTC
TRBJ1-1	TRBV4-1	18	.	.	CASSQDHQPSKRGPEAFF	TGCGCCAGCAGCCAAGACCACCAGCCGAGCAAAAGGGGTCCTGAAGCTTTCTTT
TRBJ2-4	TRBV18	15	TRBD1	few	CASSLLTGLQNIQYF	TGTGCCAGCTCGCTACTGACAGGGCTCCAAAACATTCAGTACTTC
TRBJ1-4	TRBV3-1/TRBV3-2	15	.	.	CASSSQGFLNEKLFF	TGTGCCAGCAGTTCCCAGGGGTTTCTGAATGAAAAACTGTTTTTT
TRBJ1-5	TRBV19	16	.	once	CASKRVSGGSNQPQHF	TGTGCCAGTAAGCGGGTTTCTGGGGGGAGCAATCAGCCCCAGCATTTT
TRBJ2-3	TRBV7-3	14	TRBD1	.	CASSYTGGLGTQYF	TGTGCCAGCAGCTATACAGGGGGCTTGGGTACGCAGTATTTT
TRBJ2-2	TRBV30	15	TRBD2	once	CAWGLWTSGRRELFF	TGTGCCTGGGGCTTGTGGACTAGCGGGAGAAGGGAGCTGTTTTTT
TRBJ1-1	TRBV5-1	13	TRBD1	.	CASNAGGNTEAFF	TGCGCCAGCAACGCAGGGGGGAACACTGAAGCTTTCTTT
TRBJ1-1	TRBV14	17	.	.	CASSQSAEQAYNTEAFF	TGTGCCAGCAGCCAATCTGCCGAACAGGCCTATAACACTGAAGCTTTCTTT
TRBJ2-4	TRBV7-2	14	.	.	CASSLAGDANIQYF	TGTGCCAGCAGCTTAGCGGGAGATGCCAACATTCAGTACTTC
TRBJ1-3	TRBV5-6	14	TRBD1	.	CASSVTGNLNTIYF	TGTGCCAGCAGCGTGACAGGGAATCTAAACACCATATATTTT
TRBJ1-2	TRBV28	16	TRBD1	.	CASSLNIDRVNYGYTF	TGTGCCAGCAGTTTAAACATAGACAGGGTTAACTATGGCTACACCTTC
TRBJ1-5	TRBV19	15	.	.	CASNSSGKRNQPQHF	TGTGCCAGTAACAGTTCGGGGAAGCGCAATCAGCCCCAGCATTTT
TRBJ1-1	TRBV14	17	.	.	CASSLSRGAGPNTEAFF	TGTGCCAGCAGCCTAAGCCGGGGGGCAGGGCCGAACACTGAAGCTTTCTTT
TRBJ1-3	TRBV4-1	14	.	.	CASSRGTLGNTIYF	TGCGCCAGCAGTAGGGGAACTCTTGGAAACACCATATATTTT
TRBJ2-5	TRBV5-1	16	TRBD2	once	CASSYSELADKETQYF	TGCGCCAGCAGCTACTCCGAACTAGCGGATAAAGAGACCCAGTACTTC
TRBJ2-5	TRBV28	14	TRBD1	.	CASSLYRGEETQYF	TGTGCCAGCAGTTTATACAGGGGGGAGGAGACCCAGTACTTC
TRBJ2-6	TRBV7-6	15	.	.	CASSLRGSGHNVLTF	TGTGCCAGCAGCTTAAGGGGGTCGGGACACAACGTCCTGACTTTC